These 11 T cell receptor beta chains originate from one sample sequenced in a study of blood T cell repertoires in COVID-19. Only in-frame clones appear in the TCRdb table, and some are missing; sequencing was by immunoSEQ multiplex PCR. The sample has 120,000 to 150,000 clones, 80% to 85% seen once. Sequenced sample: peripheral blood. These receptors all come from a human donor in a cohort sampled during active COVID-19.

This clone was seen once. The J gene is TRBJ1-1, the V gene TRBV18; D not certain. V was shortened by 3 bases and J by 1 base, with 12 bases between the two germline ends. Germline CDR1 reads KGHSH; CDR2 reads LQKENI. This CDR3 comprises 15 residues. CDR3 protein: CASSPPLAGNTEAFF. The CDR3 DNA reads TGTGCCAGCTCACCTCCCCTGGCAGGGAACACTGAAGCTTTCTTT.

The chain carries TRBV3-1 (or the pseudogene TRBV3-2) and TRBJ1-2, with TRBD1 as a possible D gene (5 bases). This CDR3 region has 14 residues. Trimming left V 3 bases short and J 3 bases short, with 11 bases between. Germline V CDR1 and CDR2: LGHDT, YNNKEL (reference sequence). The CDR3 loop is CASSHRQSHYGYTF. CDR3 in DNA: TGTGCCAGCAGCCATCGACAGTCGCACTATGGCTACACCTTC.

This chain links TRBV14 with TRBJ2-5; the D gene is possibly TRBD1 (5 bases). This CDR3 is 17 amino acids long. Germline V gives CDR1 SGHDN, CDR2 FVKESK. With 4 bases removed from V and 5 bases from J, the gap between germline ends came to 23 bases. CDR3 bases: TGTGCCAGCAGCCCCTCCCTTTGGGTAGCAGGGTGGGAGACCCAGTACTTC. Amino acids: CASSPSLWVAGWETQYF.

V is TRBV4-2 and J is TRBJ2-1, with 7 bases fitting TRBD2. The CDR3 length is 16 residues. Germline-derived CDR1 and CDR2 are LGHNA and YNFKEQ. With 0 bases clipped from V and 4 bases from J, the junction kept 6 bases outside the gene matches. The CDR3 here is CASSQDRAGTYNEQFF. The DNA of the CDR3 is TGTGCCAGCAGCCAAGATAGAGCGGGGACTTACAATGAGCAGTTCTTC.

This rearrangement joins TRBV7-9 to TRBJ1-2, with D tentatively TRBD1 (6 bases). Trimming took 5 bases from V and 2 from J, leaving 12 bases between them. Germline V gene data show CDR1 as SEHNR and CDR2 as FQNEAQ (reference sequence). The CDR3 contains 14 residues. CDR3 residues: CASSRTEENYGYTF. For the CDR3, the DNA is TGTGCCAGCAGCCGGACAGAAGAGAACTATGGCTACACCTTC.

This chain uses TRBV6-5 with TRBJ1-2; 9 nucleotides match TRBD1. The germline V gene encodes CDR1 MNHEY and CDR2 SVGAGI. The CDR3 is 15 amino acids. J lost 4 bases, V lost 6 bases, and 9 bases had no gene match. The CDR3, as DNA: TGTGCCAGCAGGTATTACAGGGGGCGAGGCTATGGCTACACCTTC. This translates into CASRYYRGRGYGYTF.

This clone appeared once. This rearrangement joins TRBV5-1 to TRBJ1-4, with no clear D. Trimming cost V 0 bases and J 7 bases, with 13 bases left between them. The germline CDR1 and CDR2 sequences are SGHRS and YFSETQ. The CDR3 contains 15 residues. The DNA of the CDR3 is TGCGCCAGCAGCTTGGCCCCCGCCGGTAGTGAAAAACTGTTTTTT. Translated, it gives CASSLAPAGSEKLFF.

The V call is TRBV12-3 or TRBV12-4, the J call TRBJ2-5; D is possibly TRBD2 (5 bases). V shed 3 bases and J shed 5 bases, with 10 bases lying between them. The CDR3 is made up of 13 amino acids. In nucleotides, the CDR3 is TGTGCCAGCAGTTTGAGGGAGCAGGAGACCCAGTACTTC. It specifies CASSLREQETQYF.

The chain has TRBV27 and TRBJ2-7; a weak D match, TRBD2 (5 bases). From germline, CDR1 is MNHEY and CDR2 SMNVEV (reference sequence). The CDR3 loop spans 12 amino acids. V was trimmed by 3 bases and J by 7 bases, leaving 10 bases between them. The DNA for the CDR3 is TGTGCCAGCAGTTTCCCCTCGGGGGAGCAGTACTTC. Translating gives CASSFPSGEQYF.

V and J are TRBV5-4 and TRBJ1-6; no reliable D call. V was cut by 4 bases and J by 8 bases, with 13 bases left in between. The CDR3 length is 14 residues. Germline V gives CDR1 SGHNT, CDR2 YYREEE (reference sequence). This chain's CDR3 is CASSPRRLDSPLHF. Here the CDR3 DNA reads TGTGCCAGCAGCCCGCGCCGGTTGGATTCACCCCTCCACTTT.

This chain links TRBV4-1 with TRBJ1-5; TRBD1 aligns across 7 bases. V gave up 0 bases and J gave up 2 bases; unmatched junction bases: 7. CDR1 is MGHRA, CDR2 YSYEKL, per germline. CDR3 length: 17 residues. CDR3 sequence (DNA): TGCGCCAGCAGCCAAGAAGTGACAGGGTGGGGCAATCAGCCCCAGCATTTT. The encoded protein is CASSQEVTGWGNQPQHF.